The 29 T cell receptor beta chains below all came from one sample that was sequenced in a study of T cells in Graves' hyperthyroidism and ophthalmopathy. Template material for amplifying TCR beta CDR3 regions consisted of RNA transcripts. A set of HTBI primers served as the primers for a first-round RT-PCR of the TCR CDR3. Each CDR3 protein is one row after TCRdb ran MiXCR on the multiplex PCR reads. The table lists 380,000 or so distinct CDR3 sequences, around 14% of them singletons. The sequencing sample was made of blood. Receptor source: a woman between 25 and 40 years old with Graves' hyperthyroidism.

This clonotype was seen only a few times. V gene TRBV27 combines with J gene TRBJ2-7; tentative D call: TRBD2 (6 bases). The germline V gene encodes CDR1 MNHEY and CDR2 SMNVEV (reference sequence). This CDR3 is 13 amino acids long. V was trimmed by 4 bases and J by 6 bases, leaving 13 bases between them. CDR3 coding DNA: TGTGCCAGCAGTTCTGGGGGGTTTGGCGAGCAGTACTTC. Encoded protein: CASSSGGFGEQYF.

This clonotype was counted a few times. The chain couples TRBV24-1 to TRBJ1-2, with D maybe TRBD1 (6 bases). The CDR3 length is 14 residues. The ends were cut back, 3 bases at V and 8 bases at J, with 15 bases in the middle. Germline V lookup: CDR1 KGHDR, CDR2 SFDVKD. The DNA of the CDR3 is TGTGCCACCAGTGATCACACAGGGCTGGACGGCTACACCTTC. Translated: CATSDHTGLDGYTF.

This clonotype has ten or more counts. The V gene is TRBV2, the J gene TRBJ1-2, with D maybe TRBD1 (5 bases). This CDR3 spans 14 amino acids. V lost 8 bases and J 0 bases, leaving 13 bases between the germline ends. Germline V gene data show CDR1 as SNHLY and CDR2 as FYNNEI. CDR3: CASVSQGPNYGYTF. CDR3 coding DNA: TGTGCCAGCGTATCTCAGGGACCTAACTATGGCTACACCTTC.

This clonotype has at least ten counts. The CDR3 DNA follows: TGTGCCAGCAGTTACCGGCCGGGACAGGCTCAGGAGCAGTACTTC. It codes for CASSYRPGQAQEQYF. V usage is TRBV6-2 or TRBV6-3 and J usage is TRBJ2-7; TRBD1 matches at 8 bases. With V trimmed by 2 bases and J by 7 bases, 10 bases remained unmatched. This CDR3 has 15 residues. Germline V gives CDR1 MNHEY, CDR2 SVGEGT.

This clonotype was seen more than once but under ten times. The V and J genes are TRBV20-1 and TRBJ1-5; no clear D. The CDR3 spans 14 residues. V was pared by 3 bases and J by 1 base, with 10 bases between. Germline V lookup: CDR1 DFQATT, CDR2 SNEGSKA (reference sequence). The CDR3 DNA follows: TGCAGTGCTAGTCAGGTTAGCAGCAATCAGCCCCAGCATTTT. Protein: CSASQVSSNQPQHF.

This clonotype appeared many times. The chain links TRBV2 to TRBJ1-1; D not resolved. Deletions cut 4 bases from V and 4 bases from J, with 13 bases between. This CDR3 comprises 14 residues. Germline loops: CDR1 SNHLY, CDR2 FYNNEI. The CDR3 region has the DNA TGTGCCAGCAGTGGTCCCAGGAGGCGCACTGAAGCTTTCTTT. Translated: CASSGPRRRTEAFF.

This clonotype was seen only a few times. V usage is TRBV7-2 and J usage is TRBJ1-5, with D possibly being TRBD1 (5 bases). This CDR3 has 15 amino acids. The germline V and J ends were trimmed by 4 bases and 4 bases, with 14 bases remaining between them. Germline loops: CDR1 SGHTA, CDR2 FQGNSA. CDR3: CASSSRGRGNQPQHF. CDR3 nucleotides: TGTGCCAGCAGCTCCCGCGGGAGGGGAAATCAGCCCCAGCATTTT.

The gene calls are TRBV27 and TRBJ1-2; no clear D gene. The germline V and J ends were trimmed by 3 bases and 8 bases, with 13 bases remaining between them. Germline values: CDR1 MNHEY, CDR2 SMNVEV (reference sequence). The CDR3 is 13 amino acids. The DNA of the CDR3 is TGTGCCAGCAGTTTTGGCGGGCAAATGGGCTACACCTTC. It specifies CASSFGGQMGYTF.

This clonotype was seen a single time. The chain links TRBV12-3 or TRBV12-4 to TRBJ1-1; D is perhaps TRBD1 (5 bases). The CDR3 is 11 residues long. The V end was cut by 6 bases, the J end by 11 bases, with 13 bases between. The CDR3 coding sequence is TGTGCCAGCAGCCGTGGGGGGGGGGCTTTCTTT. Translated: CASSRGGGAFF.

This clonotype was observed at least ten times. V usage is TRBV7-2 and J usage is TRBJ2-5, with D hard to call. The V end was cut by 6 bases, the J end by 4 bases, with 12 bases between. The length of the CDR3 is 13 residues. Germline V gives CDR1 SGHTA, CDR2 FQGNSA. The CDR3 spells CASSPLDGETQYF. DNA of the CDR3: TGTGCCAGCAGTCCACTCGACGGAGAGACCCAGTACTTC.

This clonotype was counted many times. This chain connects TRBV6-6 to TRBJ2-2; D not resolved. This CDR3 is 14 amino acids long. V gave up 2 bases and J gave up 2 bases, with 6 bases separating them. From germline, CDR1 is MNHNY and CDR2 SVGAGI (reference sequence). The CDR3 sequence is CASSYEINTGELFF. The CDR3 DNA sequence: TGTGCCAGCAGTTACGAGATCAACACCGGGGAGCTGTTTTTT.

The chain employs TRBV6-5 and TRBJ2-6; D is undetermined. V lost 0 bases, J lost 0 bases, and 3 bases lay in between. The CDR3 covers 15 residues. Germline V CDR1 and CDR2: MNHEY, SVGAGI. CDR3 region: CASSYSTSGANVLTF. For the CDR3, the DNA is TGTGCCAGCAGTTACTCGACCTCTGGGGCCAACGTCCTGACTTTC.

This clonotype has more than one count but fewer than ten. V gene TRBV20-1 combines with J gene TRBJ2-7; D might be TRBD1 or TRBD2, each matching 5 bases. Trimming cost V 8 bases and J 2 bases, with 16 bases left between them. Germline lookup yields CDR1 DFQATT and CDR2 SNEGSKA (reference sequence). The CDR3 runs 13 residues. CDR3 in DNA: TGCAGTCCCAAAGGTGAGGGACCCTACGAGCAGTACTTC. Translation gives CSPKGEGPYEQYF.

J is TRBJ2-2 and V is TRBV28, with TRBD2 identical over 13 bases. CDR3 length: 15 amino acids. Per the germline V gene, CDR1 is MDHEN and CDR2 is SYDVKM. V shed 7 bases and J 4 bases; nucleotides not matched to a gene: 3. CDR3 nucleotides: TGTGCCAGCAATGGACTAGCGGGAGTCACCGGGGAGCTGTTTTTT. This codes for CASNGLAGVTGELFF.

CDR3 bases: TGTGCCAGCAGCTTAACGAGGGGGGATACGCAGTATTTT. Its protein is CASSLTRGDTQYF. The V gene is TRBV7-3, the J gene TRBJ2-3; perhaps TRBD1 as D (6 bases). The CDR3 runs to 13 residues. V was shortened by 0 bases and J by 6 bases, with 7 bases between the two germline ends. From germline, CDR1 is SGHTA and CDR2 FQGTGA.

There are many counts of this clonotype. The V gene is TRBV27, the J gene TRBJ2-7; no clear D gene. Germline lookup yields CDR1 MNHEY and CDR2 SMNVEV (reference sequence). The CDR3 contains 13 residues. The V end lost 5 bases, the J end lost 3 bases, and 11 bases lay between the germline ends. The CDR3 nucleotides read TGTGCCAGCAGTCTCGAGTGGGGCTACGAGCAGTACTTC. It yields the protein CASSLEWGYEQYF.

At least ten counts were recorded for this clonotype. The V and J genes are TRBV11-2 and TRBJ2-7; 7 bases align to TRBD2. From germline, CDR1 is SGHAT and CDR2 FQNNGV. V shed 2 bases, J shed 3 bases, and the junction held 10 bases outside the gene matches. The CDR3 spans 16 residues. In nucleotides, the CDR3 is TGTGCCAGCAGCTTATATATCCAGGGAGGGAGCTACGAGCAGTACTTC. Translated: CASSLYIQGGSYEQYF.

This clonotype has at least ten counts. The chain has TRBV20-1 and TRBJ2-3, with D possibly matching TRBD2 (6 bases). The germline CDR1 and CDR2 sequences are DFQATT and SNEGSKA (reference sequence). The CDR3 extends over 14 amino acids. The V end was cut by 0 bases, the J end by 1 base, with 8 bases between. Here the CDR3 reads CSARDAGRTDTQYF. The DNA of the CDR3 is TGCAGTGCTAGAGATGCGGGACGCACAGATACGCAGTATTTT.

This clonotype came up many times. This chain joins TRBV5-1 and TRBJ1-2; no clear D gene. Germline values: CDR1 SGHRS, CDR2 YFSETQ. The CDR3 runs to 15 residues. V was cut by 0 bases and J by 5 bases, with 14 bases left in between. CDR3 coding DNA: TGCGCCAGCAGCTTGGCCCCCGACACACCTTATGGCTACACCTTC. Its protein is CASSLAPDTPYGYTF.

The sample holds many counts of this clonotype. V is TRBV5-1 and J is TRBJ1-1; D is unresolved. Germline CDR1 and CDR2: SGHRS and YFSETQ. Trimming took off 5 bases at V and 0 bases at J, with 8 bases between the two ends. CDR3 size: 13 residues. This chain's CDR3 is CASRGSMNTEAFF. The CDR3 nucleotides read TGCGCCAGCAGGGGTTCCATGAACACTGAAGCTTTCTTT.

This clonotype showed up just a few times. J is TRBJ2-1 and V is TRBV19; TRBD2 is a possible D gene (5 bases). CDR1 and CDR2 (germline): LNHDA, SQIVND (reference sequence). V was trimmed by 5 bases and J by 9 bases, leaving 23 bases between them. The CDR3 covers 16 residues. CDR3 sequence reads: CASSGQLVGVTREQFF. The CDR3 region has the DNA TGTGCCAGTAGTGGGCAGCTAGTGGGAGTCACCCGTGAGCAGTTCTTC.

This clonotype was counted at least ten times. The chain employs TRBV27 and TRBJ2-7, with D possibly matching TRBD2 (5 bases). The ends were cut back, 6 bases at V and 1 base at J, with 13 bases in the middle. Germline lookup yields CDR1 MNHEY and CDR2 SMNVEV (reference sequence). CDR3 length: 14 amino acids. The CDR3 region has the DNA TGTGCCAGCAGCCGCCGGGAAGGGTCCTACGAGCAGTACTTC. Encoded protein: CASSRREGSYEQYF.

This clonotype has at least ten counts. The chain carries TRBV2 and TRBJ2-1; D unresolved. Germline V gives CDR1 SNHLY, CDR2 FYNNEI. The CDR3 consists of 10 residues. Trimming removed 10 bases from V and 5 bases from J, with 6 bases in between. CDR3 region: CAIQDNEQFF. DNA for the CDR3: TGTGCCATCCAAGACAATGAGCAGTTCTTC.

This chain connects TRBV29-1 to TRBJ2-5, with D unclear. Germline-derived CDR1 and CDR2 are SQVTM and ANQGSEA. V lost 7 bases, J lost 1 base, and 10 bases lay in between. The CDR3 extends over 12 amino acids. For the CDR3, the DNA is TGCAGCGCCAGGTGGCCCCAAGAGACCCAGTACTTC. Translating it yields CSARWPQETQYF.

This clonotype was recorded at least ten times. The chain links TRBV12-3 or TRBV12-4 to TRBJ2-5, with TRBD2 as a possible D gene (6 bases). The CDR3 extends over 16 amino acids. The V end lost 0 bases, the J end lost 4 bases, and 15 bases lay between the germline ends. CDR3 sequence reads: CASSLATLEGRETQYF. DNA for the CDR3: TGTGCCAGCAGTTTAGCGACTTTGGAGGGGAGAGAGACCCAGTACTTC.

Remarks on this clonotype: Sequence at one end of the junction differs from germline and may be a read error. This sequence joins TRBV20-1 and TRBJ2-2; 9 positions agree with TRBD1. There are 19 residues in the CDR3. Germline CDR1 DFQATT, CDR2 SNEGSKA (reference sequence). The CDR3 reads CSARNPGQGFRRSSGELLF. CDR3 nucleotides: TGCAGTGCTAGAAATCCGGGACAGGGTTTTAGGAGGTCATCCGGGGAGCTGCTTTTT.

This clonotype was detected a few times. V gene TRBV6-1 combines with J gene TRBJ2-1; 8 nucleotides match TRBD2. The CDR3 is 15 residues long. The V gene end was trimmed by 5 bases and the J gene end by 6 bases; junction bases not matched to a gene: 9. Germline lookup yields CDR1 MNHNS and CDR2 SASEGT. The CDR3 nucleotides are TGTGCCAGCAGTTGGGGCGGGAGGCCCCCCAATGAGCAGTTCTTC. Its translation: CASSWGGRPPNEQFF.

V usage is TRBV20-1 and J usage is TRBJ2-7; the match to TRBD1 covers 8 bases. The trim removed 6 bases at V and 4 bases at J, leaving 8 bases unmatched. This CDR3 is 13 amino acids long. CDR1 and CDR2 from the germline V gene are DFQATT and SNEGSKA (reference sequence). CDR3 protein: CSAAGTGAYEQYF. DNA of the CDR3: TGCAGTGCCGCCGGGACAGGAGCTTACGAGCAGTACTTC.

This clonotype was counted many times. V gene TRBV2 combines with J gene TRBJ1-1, with 7 bases identical to TRBD1. Germline CDR1 and CDR2: SNHLY and FYNNEI. The ends lost 8 bases at V and 0 bases at J; junction bases unmatched: 3. This CDR3 comprises 13 residues. In DNA, the CDR3 is TGTGCCAGCCAGGGGGACATGAACACTGAAGCTTTCTTT. Translation gives CASQGDMNTEAFF.